A selection of T cell receptor beta chains follows, all from one sample in a study of T cells in Graves' hyperthyroidism and ophthalmopathy. TCRdb redid the calling of the multiplex PCR reads with MiXCR, one entry per CDR3 protein. Of almost 250,000 distinct CDR3 sequences detected, roughly a quarter appear once; the ten largest clones hold about a third. Sequencing was carried out using blood. The receptors come from a woman aged 35 to 49 with Graves' ophthalmopathy. CDR3s include the opening cysteine and the closing phenylalanine or tryptophan. Each record gives: V gene, J gene, CDR3 protein.

TRBV28	TRBJ2-5	CASSFLEGEETQYF
TRBV18	TRBJ1-5	CASSTGVSDQPQHF
TRBV9	TRBJ2-2	CASSVAPGQSTGELFF
TRBV27	TRBJ2-2	CASNPGQVAGELFF
TRBV2	TRBJ2-7	CASSVYGSGEQYF
TRBV6-5	TRBJ1-1	CASSFGWDRHTEAFF
TRBV18	TRBJ2-7	CASSRLGYELYF
TRBV27	TRBJ2-2	CASSLGTSGSHTGELFF
TRBV28	TRBJ2-7	CTSSLREKTQRTYEQYF
TRBV28	TRBJ2-4	CASSGASLAKNIQYF
TRBV6-6	TRBJ2-7	CASSQGLAGGEGEQYF
TRBV18	TRBJ2-5	CASSPPNLQETQYF
TRBV7-6	TRBJ2-7	CASSPLAGNYEQYF
TRBV28	TRBJ1-5	CASSPGQINQPQHF
TRBV11-2	TRBJ2-1	CASSLRDYSYNEQFF
TRBV10-3	TRBJ2-7	CAISESGFLGSYEQYF
TRBV6-5	TRBJ1-2	CASGGTGLGYGYTF
TRBV19	TRBJ1-1	CASSKTDLADTEAFF
TRBV6-2/TRBV6-3	TRBJ2-3	CASSYTHRTGANTDTQYF
TRBV6-1	TRBJ2-6	CASSRGPGANVLTF
TRBV30	TRBJ1-1	CAWGRGGGPNEAFF
TRBV12-3/TRBV12-4	TRBJ1-1	CASTPRGGRMNTEAFF
TRBV7-2	TRBJ2-7	CASSLSGGADEQYF
TRBV5-1	TRBJ1-3	CASSNGQGNSGNTIYF
TRBV5-1	TRBJ1-1	CASSLGQGLMNTEAFF
TRBV28	TRBJ1-2	CASSLDRSRGYTF
TRBV28	TRBJ2-7	CASRGDRVEQYF
TRBV6-2/TRBV6-3	TRBJ2-5	CALRKTQYF
TRBV28	TRBJ1-5	CASRFPGTVDQPQHF
TRBV30	TRBJ1-5	CAWSVKGSQPQHF
TRBV6-1	TRBJ2-7	CASSGLEGWGEQYF
TRBV7-3	TRBJ2-5	CASSPEGGLAGETQYF
TRBV6-1	TRBJ1-1	CASSEQGRNEAFF
TRBV7-2	TRBJ1-5	CASSLVNQPQHF
TRBV20-1	TRBJ2-5	CSAKSHRQLTQETQYF
TRBV28	TRBJ1-1	CASSYSPTGEAFF
TRBV20-1	TRBJ1-2	CSASPDDRGYGYTF
TRBV12-5	TRBJ2-5	CASGLSGGQETQYF
TRBV28	TRBJ2-2	CASSSMGQGARTGELFF
TRBV6-5	TRBJ2-7	CASTPGEQYHEQYF
TRBV6-5	TRBJ1-2	CASSYKATANYGYTF
TRBV6-2/TRBV6-3	TRBJ2-7	CASSQPPIHYEQYF
TRBV7-3	TRBJ2-7	CASSLVGDGGAYEQYF
TRBV6-5	TRBJ2-7	CASSSVVGSYEQYF
TRBV25-1	TRBJ2-5	CASSLDWEETQYF
TRBV10-3	TRBJ1-1	CAITGHKNTEAFF
TRBV19	TRBJ1-1	CASSNRGTGDTEAFF
TRBV6-1	TRBJ1-1	CASSEVEGWTEAFF
TRBV29-1	TRBJ2-5	CSEAQVVGETQYF
TRBV28	TRBJ2-1	CASSPLGITNEQFF
TRBV6-1	TRBJ1-1	CASSDLWGTEAFF
TRBV15	TRBJ1-2	CATSSSPGQTYGYTF
TRBV7-8	TRBJ1-1	CASSPGLGTEAFF
TRBV24-1	TRBJ1-1	CATSDLHYGLNTEAFF
TRBV6-5	TRBJ2-5	CASSYRDRATDYQETQYF
TRBV28	TRBJ1-6	CASFSGGGSPLHF